The rows below give T cell receptor beta chains drawn from one sample of a study of post-analysis software for immune sequencing data. TCRdb called the PCR reads again in MiXCR, with one record for every CDR3 protein. The data contain roughly 150,000 distinct CDR3 sequences, about 37% of them singletons. Here the sequenced sample was blood, taken after autologous hematopoietic stem cell transplantation. The receptors here all came from a girl aged 5 to 17 with multiple sclerosis. Each CDR3 is given without its conserved first and last residue.

V	J	CDR3
TRBV28	TRBJ1-2	ASSLSGVGGYT
TRBV2	TRBJ2-3	ASSDNGADTQY
TRBV2	TRBJ2-3	ASSDEQPTDTQY
TRBV9	TRBJ1-1	ASSVATGRPMNTEAF
TRBV7-2	TRBJ2-5	ASSRVRLVQETQY
TRBV20-1	TRBJ1-1	SARSGTNTEAF
TRBV5-1	TRBJ2-1	ASSSLAGGRGERF
TRBV28	TRBJ2-7	ATQSPISSYEQY
TRBV4-3	-	ASSPVGGGRADEQY
TRBV28	-	ASSPHGLAGQETQY
TRBV7-2	TRBJ2-7	ASSLPGQKTYEQY
TRBV2	TRBJ2-1	ASRGRGDEQF
TRBV7-6	TRBJ2-3	ASSFMTSGYTDTQY
TRBV30	TRBJ1-1	AWGKGGDAF
TRBV20-1	TRBJ1-1	SARFTLPEAF
TRBV24-1	TRBJ2-7	ATSDEREEQY
TRBV20-1	TRBJ2-7	SAPNRDTSYEQY
TRBV20-1	TRBJ2-7	SARGLHYEQY
TRBV10-3	TRBJ2-1	AISESIETRSYNEQF
TRBV6-6	TRBJ2-1	ASSYGGSNEQF
TRBV29-1	TRBJ2-1	SVEDKIAGGRF
TRBV5-1	TRBJ2-7	ASSLTGAPYEQY
TRBV27	TRBJ2-1	ASSESSYNEQF
TRBV20-1	-	SASPSGRQLPPYEQY
TRBV12-3/TRBV12-4	TRBJ2-7	ASRSGTGDYEQY
TRBV6-6	TRBJ2-4	ASTALVGAKNIQY
TRBV7-9	TRBJ1-2	ASSFGHKNYGYT
TRBV9	TRBJ2-7	ASSVDSSTYEQY
TRBV15	TRBJ2-7	ATSRDPGSQEQY
TRBV4-1	TRBJ1-2	ASSQVINYGYT
TRBV29-1	TRBJ2-1	SVSSLEMAYNEQF
TRBV9	TRBJ1-2	ASSVDHTYGYT
TRBV6-1	TRBJ1-6	ASSEVAANNSPLH
TRBV5-1	TRBJ2-2	ASSLEGRYRGQGVTGELF
TRBV5-1	TRBJ2-3	ASSLRGVKSDTQY
TRBV4-1	TRBJ1-1	ASSWGTGFSNTEAF